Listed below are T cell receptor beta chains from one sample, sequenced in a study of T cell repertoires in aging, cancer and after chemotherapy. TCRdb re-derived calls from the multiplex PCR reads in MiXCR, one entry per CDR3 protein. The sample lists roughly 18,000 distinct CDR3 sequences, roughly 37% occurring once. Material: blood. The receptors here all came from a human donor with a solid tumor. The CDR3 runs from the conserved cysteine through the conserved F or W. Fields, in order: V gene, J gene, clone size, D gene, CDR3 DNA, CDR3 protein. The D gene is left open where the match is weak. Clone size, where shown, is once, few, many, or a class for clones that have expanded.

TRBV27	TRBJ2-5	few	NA	TGTGCCAGCAGTTTGTCATTCCGGGGGGAGACCCAGTACTTC	CASSLSFRGETQYF
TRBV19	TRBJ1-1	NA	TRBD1	TGTGCCAGTATTCCCCCAGGGGGCGCGCCCCTGAGCACTGAAGCTTTCTTT	CASIPPGGAPLSTEAFF
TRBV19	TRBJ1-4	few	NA	TGTGCCAGTATGCGGAAGAATGAAAAACTGTTTTTT	CASMRKNEKLFF
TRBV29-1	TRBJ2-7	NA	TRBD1	TGCAGCGTAGAGACAGGGATCTACGAGCAGTACTTC	CSVETGIYEQYF
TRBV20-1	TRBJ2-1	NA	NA	TGCAGTGCCCAGCCGCCTAGCCAATACAATGAGCAGTTCTTC	CSAQPPSQYNEQFF
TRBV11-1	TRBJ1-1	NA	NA	TGTGCCAGCAGCTTAGCAGTGAGTACTGAAGCTTTCTTT	CASSLAVSTEAFF
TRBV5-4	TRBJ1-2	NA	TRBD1	TGTGCCAGCACCGAACAGGGGGCGGGTGGCTACACCTTC	CASTEQGAGGYTF
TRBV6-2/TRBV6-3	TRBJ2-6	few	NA	TGTGCCAGCAGTTACTCGATCTCTGGGGCCAACGTCCTGACTTTC	CASSYSISGANVLTF
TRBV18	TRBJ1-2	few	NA	TGTGCCAGCTCACCAAATGACGGGGCGGGCTACACCTTC	CASSPNDGAGYTF
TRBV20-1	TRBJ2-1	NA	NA	TGCAGTGCTAGTTGGGCGGAGAGCTCCTACAATGAGCAGTTCTTC	CSASWAESSYNEQFF
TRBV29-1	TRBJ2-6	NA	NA	TGCAGCGATCGTAGCGGAAACAACAATGAGCAGTTTTTC	CSDRSGNNNEQFF
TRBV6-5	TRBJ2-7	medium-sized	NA	TGTGCCAGCAGAAGGACGGCTTCCTACGAGCAGTACTTC	CASRRTASYEQYF
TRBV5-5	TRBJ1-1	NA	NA	TGTGCCAGCAGCTTTCGCCTCGGGGGCTACACTGAAGCTTTCTTT	CASSFRLGGYTEAFF
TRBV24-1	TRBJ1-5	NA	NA	TGTGCCACCAGTGATTTGATGGGCCAGGGGCCCCAGCATTTT	CATSDLMGQGPQHF
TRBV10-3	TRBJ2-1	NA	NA	TGTGCCATCAGTGTGGGAATAGGGGACCTCAATGAGCAGTTCTTC	CAISVGIGDLNEQFF
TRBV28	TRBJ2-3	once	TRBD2	TGTGCCAGCAGTCCTAGCGGGAGGTCCAACACAGATACGCAGTATTTT	CASSPSGRSNTDTQYF
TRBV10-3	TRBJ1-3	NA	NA	TGTGCCATCAGTGTCCCCGGGGACGGGAACACCATATATTTT	CAISVPGDGNTIYF
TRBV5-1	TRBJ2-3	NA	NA	TGCGCCAGCAGCTTGGACAGGGGCACAGATACGCAGTATTTT	CASSLDRGTDTQYF
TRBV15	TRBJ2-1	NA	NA	TGTGCCATCAGCAGAGGTTCCGCCCGGGGCCACAATGAGCAGTTCTTC	CAISRGSARGHNEQFF
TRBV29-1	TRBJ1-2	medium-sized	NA	TGCAGCGTTGAAGACTACACCTTC	CSVEDYTF
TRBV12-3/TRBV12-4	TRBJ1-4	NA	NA	TGTGCCAGCAGTTTTTCGGCAGCTAATGAAAAACTGTTTTTT	CASSFSAANEKLFF
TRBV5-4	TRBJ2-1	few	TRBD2	TGTGCCAGCAGCCGGGACTATGGGGTCAATGAGCAGTTCTTC	CASSRDYGVNEQFF
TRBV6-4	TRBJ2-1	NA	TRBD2	TGTGCCAGTAAGCCCGCTAGCGGGGGCAATTACAATGAGCAGTTCTTC	CASKPASGGNYNEQFF
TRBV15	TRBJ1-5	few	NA	TGTGCCACCAGCAGAGGGGGGAGCAATCAGCCCCAGCATTTT	CATSRGGSNQPQHF
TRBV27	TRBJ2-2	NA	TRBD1	TGTGCCAGCAGTCCACCAGGACAGGGGGAGACCGGGGAGCTGTTTTTT	CASSPPGQGETGELFF
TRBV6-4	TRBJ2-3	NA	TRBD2	TGTGCCAGCAGTGAGACTAGCGGGAGTCATGCAGATACGCAGTATTTT	CASSETSGSHADTQYF
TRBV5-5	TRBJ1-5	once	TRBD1	TGTGCCAGCAGCTTAAAGGGACAGGGGGCCGATCAGCCCCAGCATTTT	CASSLKGQGADQPQHF
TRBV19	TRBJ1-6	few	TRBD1	TGTGCCAGTAGTCCCGAGGGACAGGATAATTCACCCCTCCACTTT	CASSPEGQDNSPLHF
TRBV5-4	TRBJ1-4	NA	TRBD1	TGTGCCAGCAGCCGGGACAGGGGAAAACTGTTTTTT	CASSRDRGKLFF
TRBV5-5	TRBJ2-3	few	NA	TGTGCCAGCAGCCCCCGGACACCGGATACGCAGTATTTT	CASSPRTPDTQYF
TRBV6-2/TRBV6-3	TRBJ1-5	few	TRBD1	TGTGCCAGCAGTTACCCGACAGGGAGGAGAAATCAGCCCCAGCATTTT	CASSYPTGRRNQPQHF
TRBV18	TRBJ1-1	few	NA	TGTGCCAGCCCGGACGGGAACACTGAAGCTTTCTTT	CASPDGNTEAFF
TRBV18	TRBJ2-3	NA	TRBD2	TGTGCCAGCTCACCAGATCGGGCGGGGGTCGCAGATACGCAGTATTTT	CASSPDRAGVADTQYF
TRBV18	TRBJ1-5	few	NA	TGTGCCAGCTCACTAGTCCAGGGTGATGGCAATCAGCCCCAGCATTTT	CASSLVQGDGNQPQHF
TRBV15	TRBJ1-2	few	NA	TGTGCCACCAGCAGAGATCTGGGGGACCTCTATGGCTACACCTTC	CATSRDLGDLYGYTF
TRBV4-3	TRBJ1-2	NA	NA	TGCGCCAGCAGCCAAGATCGTCCAGCCTTCTATGGCTACACCTTC	CASSQDRPAFYGYTF
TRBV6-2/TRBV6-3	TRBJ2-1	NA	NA	TGTGCCAGCACGGGCTGTGGGAACTACGAGGAGCAGTTCTTC	CASTGCGNYEEQFF
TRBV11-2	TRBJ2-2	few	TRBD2	TGTGCCAGCAGCTCGAGGACTAGCGGTAACACCGGGGAGCTGTTTTTT	CASSSRTSGNTGELFF
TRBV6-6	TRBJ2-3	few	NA	TGTGCCAGCAGTCCCCGGGCCTTTGGGGATACGCAGTATTTT	CASSPRAFGDTQYF
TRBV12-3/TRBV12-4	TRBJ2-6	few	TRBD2	TGTGCCAGCGCCCTCGGGGGGTCTGGGGCCAACGTCCTGACTTTC	CASALGGSGANVLTF
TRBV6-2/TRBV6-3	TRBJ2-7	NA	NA	TGTGCCAGCAGTTACGAAGGCGGTGGATCCTACGAGCAGTACTTC	CASSYEGGGSYEQYF
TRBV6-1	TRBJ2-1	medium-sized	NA	TGTGCCAGCAGTGAACGGGAGACCGATGAGCAGTTCTTC	CASSERETDEQFF
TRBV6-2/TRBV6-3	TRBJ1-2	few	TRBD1	TGTGCCAGCAGTTACTCGACAGGGGGCATCTATGGCTACACCTTC	CASSYSTGGIYGYTF
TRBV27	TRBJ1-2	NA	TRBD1	TGTGCCAGCAGTTTATCGACAGGGGTGAACTATGGCTACACCTTC	CASSLSTGVNYGYTF
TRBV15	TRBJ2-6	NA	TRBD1	TGTGCCACCAGCGGAGGGACAGGGCCTCACTCTGGGGCCAACGTCCTGACTTTC	CATSGGTGPHSGANVLTF
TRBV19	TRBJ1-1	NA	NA	TGTGCCAGTAGTCTGGCATTGAACACTGAAGCTTTCTTT	CASSLALNTEAFF
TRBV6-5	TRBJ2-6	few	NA	TGTGCCAGCAGTTACTCACAGACACCGGCCAACGTCCTGACTTTC	CASSYSQTPANVLTF
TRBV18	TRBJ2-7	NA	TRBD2	TGTGCCAGCTCACCCCTGGGACTAGAGTACGAGCAGTACTTC	CASSPLGLEYEQYF
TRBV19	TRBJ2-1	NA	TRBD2	TGTGCCAGTAGTCCTAGCGGGAGTTTCGATGAGCAGTTCTTC	CASSPSGSFDEQFF
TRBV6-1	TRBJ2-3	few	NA	TGTGCCAGCAGTGGTGGAGCGGCCACAGATACGCAGTATTTT	CASSGGAATDTQYF
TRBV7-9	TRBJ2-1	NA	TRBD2	TGTGCCAGCAGCTACGGGACTAGCACTGAGCAGTTCTTC	CASSYGTSTEQFF
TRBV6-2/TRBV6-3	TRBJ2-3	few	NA	TGTGCCAGCAGTTACGGGCGGGTAGATACGCAGTATTTT	CASSYGRVDTQYF
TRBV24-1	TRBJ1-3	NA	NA	TGTGCCACCAGTGGGGCGTGGGGGCTCCTCTCTGGAAACACCATATATTTT	CATSGAWGLLSGNTIYF
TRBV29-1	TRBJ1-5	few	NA	TGCAGCGTTGGAGACAATCAGCCCCAGCATTTT	CSVGDNQPQHF
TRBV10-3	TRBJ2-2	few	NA	TGTGCCATCAGGATATCGTCCGGGGAGCTGTTTTTT	CAIRISSGELFF
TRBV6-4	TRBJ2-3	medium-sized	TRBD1	TGTGCCAGCAGTTCGTCGACAGGGGGCACAGATACGCAGTATTTT	CASSSSTGGTDTQYF
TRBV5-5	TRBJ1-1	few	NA	TGTGCCAGCAGCCTACGTGGCAACACTGAAGCTTTCTTT	CASSLRGNTEAFF
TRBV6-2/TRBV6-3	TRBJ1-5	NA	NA	TGTGCCAGCAGTTACTCTCCGACGGGAGGCAATCAGCCCCAGCATTTT	CASSYSPTGGNQPQHF
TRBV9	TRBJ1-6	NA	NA	TGTGCCAGCAGCGTAGCCGATAATTCACCCCTCCACTTT	CASSVADNSPLHF
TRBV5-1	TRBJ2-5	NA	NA	TGCGCCAGCAGCTTGGCCACGGGGTCGGGGGAGACCCAGTACTTC	CASSLATGSGETQYF